Listed below are T cell receptor beta chains from one sample, sequenced in a study of identical twins. MiXCR, applied by TCRdb to the 5' RACE reads, yields one record per CDR3 protein. Counted here are about 430,000 distinct CDR3 sequences, approximately 18% occurring once; the ten biggest clones make up around 10%. Sequencing input: naive T cells sorted from blood. The receptors stem from a man aged 50 to 59 in good health. The CDR3 runs from the conserved cysteine through the conserved F or W. The D gene is left open where the match is weak.

d_call j_call v_call cdr3_aa
TRBD1 TRBJ1-4 TRBV29-1 CSVVEGQGNPLGEKLFF
. TRBJ2-2 TRBV24-1 CATSASFTGELFF
. TRBJ2-3 TRBV20-1 CSANPTVGSADTQYF
TRBD1 TRBJ1-1 TRBV5-1 CASSFSGQPEAFF
TRBD1 TRBJ2-5 TRBV7-8 CASSSRDRVEETQYF
. TRBJ1-5 TRBV20-1 CSARRDGGNQPQHF
TRBD1 TRBJ1-2 TRBV5-1 CASSPDRRGYTF
. TRBJ1-2 TRBV28 CASSLGPLSDYGYTF
TRBD2 TRBJ2-1 TRBV12-5 CASGSPGTSGYNEQFF
. TRBJ2-7 TRBV12-3/TRBV12-4 CASRTEQAYYEQYF
. TRBJ2-7 TRBV7-2 CASSFSSGEQYF
TRBD1 TRBJ2-1 TRBV18 CASSPRGQAYNEQFF
. TRBJ2-7 TRBV7-2 CASSFGLEMEQYF
TRBD2 TRBJ2-1 TRBV6-2/TRBV6-3 CASSPSPAGGPDNEQFF
TRBD1 TRBJ2-3 TRBV12-3/TRBV12-4 CASSTRDRGDTQYF
. TRBJ1-1 TRBV4-3 CASSQDTGGRTTEAFF
TRBD1 TRBJ1-2 TRBV20-1 CSAGQGAVGYTF
. TRBJ2-3 TRBV12-3/TRBV12-4 CASSPWTDTQYF
. TRBJ2-7 TRBV5-4 CASSLDVGRRTNYEQYF
TRBD2 TRBJ2-7 TRBV5-1 CASSEVAGGTYEQYF
TRBD1 TRBJ2-5 TRBV29-1 CSVDGQGRTQYF
. TRBJ2-7 TRBV5-1 CASRRYEDYEQYF
TRBD1 TRBJ1-1 TRBV4-1 CASSQVIGGQGRTEAFF
. TRBJ2-2 TRBV29-1 CSVDSTGELFF
TRBD2 TRBJ2-2 TRBV5-6 CASSLGTSGPNTGELFF
. TRBJ2-6 TRBV12-3/TRBV12-4 CASSPRRGRSSGANVLTF
. TRBJ2-3 TRBV5-1 CASSLRDDGTDTQYF
. TRBJ1-3 TRBV29-1 CSVVGDSGNTIYF
. TRBJ1-1 TRBV20-1 CSASATGTPNTEAFF
TRBD1 TRBJ1-6 TRBV3-1 CASSEGTALHF